The rows below give T cell receptor beta chains drawn from one sample of a study of blood T cell repertoires in COVID-19. The repertoire was sequenced with immunoSEQ multiplex PCR; TCRdb's copy has only in-frame clones and lacks some. Of hundreds of thousands of clones in the sample, about 90% were seen once. Sequenced material: PBMCs or T cells enriched from blood (not recorded which). The receptors derive from a woman aged 18-29 years with acute COVID-19. Each CDR3 is given with its conserved first and last residue. A D gene is named only where the DNA matches it firmly. Clone size, where shown, is once, few, many, or a class for clones that have expanded.

CDR3,DNA,D,size,J,V
CASSRAGSNEKLFF,TGTGCCAGTAGTAGGGCAGGCTCAAATGAAAAACTGTTTTTT,-,-,TRBJ1-4,TRBV19
CASSYYGQSREKLFF,TGTGCCAGCAGTTACTACGGACAATCTAGGGAAAAACTGTTTTTT,-,-,TRBJ1-4,TRBV6-5
CASAPSDGSVSYEQYF,TGTGCCAGCGCCCCCAGCGACGGGAGTGTTTCATACGAGCAGTACTTC,-,-,TRBJ2-7,TRBV28
CASSLGQGYSPLHF,TGTGCCAGCAGCCTGGGACAGGGGTATTCACCCCTCCACTTT,TRBD1,-,TRBJ1-6,TRBV7-2
CASSRIGSNEKLFF,TGTGCCAGCAGCCGGATAGGGAGTAATGAAAAACTGTTTTTT,-,-,TRBJ1-4,TRBV7-2
CASSLNRGGMNTEAFF,TGTGCCAGCAGCCTAAACAGGGGAGGCATGAACACTGAAGCTTTCTTT,TRBD1,once,TRBJ1-1,TRBV11-2
CASSQGQGAGNQPQHF,TGTGCCAGCAGTCAAGGGCAGGGGGCTGGCAATCAGCCCCAGCATTTT,TRBD1,-,TRBJ1-5,TRBV2
CASSMGLAFNEQFF,TGTGCCAGTAGTATGGGACTAGCTTTTAATGAGCAGTTCTTC,TRBD2,-,TRBJ2-1,TRBV19
CASSLGHKGVQETQYF,TGTGCCAGCAGCTTAGGTCATAAGGGGGTCCAAGAGACCCAGTACTTC,-,-,TRBJ2-5,TRBV7-6
CASSSNARTGGEETQYF,TGTGCCAGCAGTTCAAACGCTAGGACAGGGGGCGAAGAGACCCAGTACTTC,TRBD1,-,TRBJ2-5,TRBV27
CASSTSNYGYTF,TGTGCCAGCAGCACATCCAACTATGGCTACACCTTC,-,-,TRBJ1-2,TRBV2
CAWSVNIYYGYTF,TGTGCCTGGAGTGTAAATATTTACTATGGCTACACCTTC,-,-,TRBJ1-2,TRBV30
CASSGLAGDWSYNEQFF,TGTGCCAGCAGTGGACTAGCGGGAGATTGGTCCTACAATGAGCAGTTCTTC,TRBD2,-,TRBJ2-1,TRBV6-1
CAISSPGLDRGSSPLHF,TGTGCCATCAGTTCTCCCGGACTCGACAGGGGGAGTTCACCCCTCCACTTT,TRBD1,-,TRBJ1-6,TRBV10-3
CASSPNRQRANYGYTF,TGTGCCAGCTCTCCTAATCGACAGAGAGCTAACTATGGCTACACCTTC,-,-,TRBJ1-2,TRBV18
CASSPRRTGELFF,TGTGCCAGCAGCCCAAGGAGGACCGGGGAGCTGTTTTTT,-,-,TRBJ2-2,TRBV7-6
CAISESRLAGADEQYF,TGTGCCATCAGTGAGTCACGACTAGCGGGAGCCGACGAGCAGTACTTC,TRBD2,few,TRBJ2-7,TRBV10-3
CASSLEFGERVYNEQFF,TGTGCCAGCAGCTTAGAATTCGGGGAGAGGGTTTACAATGAGCAGTTCTTC,-,-,TRBJ2-1,TRBV7-9
CASSGSAGSTGELFF,TGTGCCAGCAGTGGAAGCGCAGGGTCAACCGGGGAGCTGTTTTTT,-,once,TRBJ2-2,TRBV25-1
CASSLLSGGHSNEQFF,TGTGCCAGCAGCTTATTATCGGGGGGGCATTCCAATGAGCAGTTCTTC,TRBD2,-,TRBJ2-1,TRBV7-2
CAWRRGGTGNTIYF,TGTGCCTGGAGGCGCGGGGGAACTGGAAACACCATATATTTT,-,-,TRBJ1-3,TRBV30
CASSEHTDTQYF,TGTGCCAGCAGTGAACACACAGATACGCAGTATTTT,-,-,TRBJ2-3,TRBV6-1
CGTLQGAETEAFF,TGTGGTACACTACAGGGGGCTGAGACTGAAGCTTTCTTT,TRBD1,-,TRBJ1-1,TRBV7-8
CASGLGGQGVTEAFF,TGTGCTAGTGGTTTGGGGGGACAGGGGGTCACTGAAGCTTTCTTT,TRBD1,-,TRBJ1-1,TRBV12-5
CASSLGLGQPTSTDTQYF,TGTGCCAGCAGCTTAGGATTGGGGCAACCCACTAGCACAGATACGCAGTATTTT,-,-,TRBJ2-3,TRBV11-2
CASSLVRGNSPLHF,TGTGCCAGCAGTTTAGTCAGGGGTAATTCACCCCTCCACTTT,-,-,TRBJ1-6,TRBV27
CASSFGSRQYF,TGTGCCAGCAGTTTCGGGAGCCGTCAGTACTTC,-,many,TRBJ2-7,TRBV2
CASSYLAGGYEQYF,TGTGCCAGCAGTTACTTGGCGGGAGGCTACGAGCAGTACTTC,TRBD2,-,TRBJ2-7,TRBV6-5
CASSPSRTSVDEQFF,TGTGCCAGCTCACCCTCCCGGACTAGCGTTGATGAGCAGTTCTTC,TRBD2,-,TRBJ2-1,TRBV18
CASSLGQGADNEKLFF,TGTGCCAGCAGCTTAGGACAGGGGGCGGATAATGAAAAACTGTTTTTT,TRBD1,-,TRBJ1-4,TRBV5-8
CSVEARVSEETQYF,TGCAGCGTTGAAGCAAGAGTTAGCGAAGAGACCCAGTACTTC,-,-,TRBJ2-5,TRBV29-1
CASSLSFTASYNSPLHF,TGTGCCAGCAGTTTATCGTTTACAGCCAGTTATAATTCACCCCTCCACTTT,-,-,TRBJ1-6,TRBV27
CASSVSAYNSPLHF,TGTGCCAGCAGTGTTTCGGCCTATAATTCACCCCTCCACTTT,-,-,TRBJ1-6,TRBV2
CASSKARLGGNQPQHF,TGTGCCAGCAGCAAAGCGCGTCTCGGTGGCAATCAGCCCCAGCATTTT,-,few,TRBJ1-5,TRBV21-1
CASSLTGSHNSPLHF,TGTGCCAGCAGTTTGACAGGGTCTCATAATTCACCCCTCCACTTT,TRBD1,-,TRBJ1-6,TRBV28
CASSNRGWSTEAFF,TGTGCCAGTAGTAACAGGGGATGGAGCACTGAAGCTTTCTTT,TRBD1,-,TRBJ1-1,TRBV19
CASSVAQNEQFF,TGTGCCAGCAGCGTAGCCCAAAATGAGCAGTTCTTC,-,-,TRBJ2-1,TRBV9
CASSVRPTGDSPLHF,TGTGCCAGCAGCGTTAGGCCTACAGGGGATTCACCCCTCCACTTT,TRBD1,-,TRBJ1-6,TRBV9
CASSEAGRAGGYTF,TGTGCCAGCAGTGAAGCAGGCAGGGCTGGCGGCTACACCTTC,-,-,TRBJ1-2,TRBV2
CASSQSHRREQFF,TGTGCCAGCAGCCAGAGCCACCGGAGAGAGCAGTTCTTC,-,-,TRBJ2-1,TRBV7-2
CASSENRDSESGELFF,TGTGCCAGCAGCGAGAACCGGGACTCCGAGTCCGGGGAGCTGTTTTTT,-,-,TRBJ2-2,TRBV9
CASSQEGGAEQYF,TGTGCCAGCAGCCAAGAGGGGGGGGCCGAGCAGTACTTC,-,-,TRBJ2-7,TRBV3-1/TRBV3-2
CASSFARGTGGPHEKLFF,TGTGCCAGCAGCTTCGCGAGGGGGACAGGGGGACCTCATGAAAAACTGTTTTTT,TRBD1,-,TRBJ1-4,TRBV7-8
CASSYSRGQLNTEAFF,TGTGCCAGCAGTTACTCTCGAGGACAGCTGAACACTGAAGCTTTCTTT,-,-,TRBJ1-1,TRBV6-5
CASGGGETQYF,TGTGCCAGTGGAGGGGGCGAGACCCAGTACTTC,-,-,TRBJ2-5,TRBV11-2
CASSFGTGAYEQYF,TGTGCCAGCAGCTTTGGGACAGGAGCCTACGAGCAGTACTTC,TRBD1,-,TRBJ2-7,TRBV7-8
CASSRTGGNQPQHF,TGTGCCAGCAGCAGGACAGGAGGGAATCAGCCCCAGCATTTT,TRBD1,-,TRBJ1-5,TRBV6-5
CASSDPGMNTEAFF,TGCGCCAGCAGTGATCCGGGAATGAACACTGAAGCTTTCTTT,-,once,TRBJ1-1,TRBV10-2
CARNRGNGELFF,TGTGCCAGAAATCGGGGAAACGGGGAGCTGTTTTTT,-,few,TRBJ2-2,TRBV19
CASSQGVMNTEAFF,TGTGCCAGCAGCCAAGGAGTCATGAACACTGAAGCTTTCTTT,-,few,TRBJ1-1,TRBV3-1/TRBV3-2
CASSRGTSLQPQHF,TGTGCCAGTAGTAGAGGGACATCTTTGCAGCCCCAGCATTTT,-,-,TRBJ1-5,TRBV19
CASSQVWDRGNVPEQYF,TGCGCCAGCAGCCAAGTTTGGGACAGGGGGAATGTGCCGGAGCAGTACTTC,TRBD1,-,TRBJ2-7,TRBV4-1